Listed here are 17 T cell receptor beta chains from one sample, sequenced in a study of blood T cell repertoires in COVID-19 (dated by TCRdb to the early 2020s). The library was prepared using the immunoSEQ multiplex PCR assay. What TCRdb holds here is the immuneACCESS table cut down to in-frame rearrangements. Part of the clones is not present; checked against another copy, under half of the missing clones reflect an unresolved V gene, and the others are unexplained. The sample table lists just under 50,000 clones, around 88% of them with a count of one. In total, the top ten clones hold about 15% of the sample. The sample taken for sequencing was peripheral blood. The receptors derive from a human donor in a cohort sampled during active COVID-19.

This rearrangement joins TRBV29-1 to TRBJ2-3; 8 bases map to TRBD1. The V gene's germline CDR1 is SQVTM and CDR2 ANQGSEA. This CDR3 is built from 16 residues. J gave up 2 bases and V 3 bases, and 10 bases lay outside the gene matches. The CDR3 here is CSVDGTGTGPTDTQYF. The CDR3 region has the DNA TGCAGCGTTGATGGTACCGGGACAGGTCCCACAGATACGCAGTATTTT.

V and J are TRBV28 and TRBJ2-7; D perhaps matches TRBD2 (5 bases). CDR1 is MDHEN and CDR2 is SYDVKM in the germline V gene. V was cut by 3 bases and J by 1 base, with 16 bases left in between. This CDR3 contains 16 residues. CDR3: CASSLYEGWASYEQYF. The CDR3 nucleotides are TGTGCCAGCAGTTTGTACGAGGGTTGGGCGTCCTACGAGCAGTACTTC. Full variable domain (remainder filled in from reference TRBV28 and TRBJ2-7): DVKVTQSSRYLVKRTGEKVFLECVQDMDHENMFWYRQDPGLGLRLIYFSYDVKMKEKGDIPEGYSVSREKKERFSLILESASTNQTSMYLCASSLYEGWASYEQYFGPGTRLTVT.

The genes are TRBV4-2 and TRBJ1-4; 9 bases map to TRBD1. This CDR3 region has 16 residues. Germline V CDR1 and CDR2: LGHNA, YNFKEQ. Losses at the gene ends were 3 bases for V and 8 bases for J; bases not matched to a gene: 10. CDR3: CASSQTPGQGYEKLFF. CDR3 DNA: TGTGCCAGCAGCCAGACGCCGGGACAGGGTTACGAAAAACTGTTTTTT.

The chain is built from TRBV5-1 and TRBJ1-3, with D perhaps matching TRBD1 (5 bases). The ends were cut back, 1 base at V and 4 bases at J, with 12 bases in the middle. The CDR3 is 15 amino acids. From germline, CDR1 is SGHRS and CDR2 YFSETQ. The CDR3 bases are TGCGCCAGCAGCTTGAGCGGGGCAGAAGGAAACACCATATATTTT. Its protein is CASSLSGAEGNTIYF.

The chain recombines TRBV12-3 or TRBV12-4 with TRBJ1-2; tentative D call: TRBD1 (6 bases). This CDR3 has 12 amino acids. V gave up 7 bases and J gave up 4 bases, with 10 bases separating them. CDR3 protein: CASNKQGYGYTF. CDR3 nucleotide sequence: TGTGCCAGCAACAAACAGGGCTATGGCTACACCTTC.

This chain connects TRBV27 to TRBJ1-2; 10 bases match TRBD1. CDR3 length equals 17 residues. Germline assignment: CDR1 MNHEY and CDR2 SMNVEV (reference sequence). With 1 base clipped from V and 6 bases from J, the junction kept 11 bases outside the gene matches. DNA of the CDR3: TGTGCCAGCAGTTTATACCCTGGACAGGGGGGATTCGATGGCTACACCTTC. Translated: CASSLYPGQGGFDGYTF.

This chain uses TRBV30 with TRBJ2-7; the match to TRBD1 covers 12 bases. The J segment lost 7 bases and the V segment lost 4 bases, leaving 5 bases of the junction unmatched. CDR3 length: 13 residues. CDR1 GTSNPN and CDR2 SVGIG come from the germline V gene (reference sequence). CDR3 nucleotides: TGTGCCTGGACCCGGGACAGGGGGCCGGAGCAGTACTTC. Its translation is CAWTRDRGPEQYF.

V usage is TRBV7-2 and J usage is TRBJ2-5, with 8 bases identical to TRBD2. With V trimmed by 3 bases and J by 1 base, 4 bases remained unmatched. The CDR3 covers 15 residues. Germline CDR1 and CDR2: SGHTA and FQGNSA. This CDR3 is CASSFLAGLQETQYF. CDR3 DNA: TGTGCCAGCAGCTTTTTAGCGGGGCTCCAAGAGACCCAGTACTTC.

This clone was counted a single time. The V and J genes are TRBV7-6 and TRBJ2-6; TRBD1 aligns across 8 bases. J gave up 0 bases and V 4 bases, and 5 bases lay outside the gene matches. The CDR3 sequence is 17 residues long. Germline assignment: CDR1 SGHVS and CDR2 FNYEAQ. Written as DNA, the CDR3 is TGTGCCAGCAGCTCCAGGGGGCGTTCCTCTGGGGCCAACGTCCTGACTTTC. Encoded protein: CASSSRGRSSGANVLTF.

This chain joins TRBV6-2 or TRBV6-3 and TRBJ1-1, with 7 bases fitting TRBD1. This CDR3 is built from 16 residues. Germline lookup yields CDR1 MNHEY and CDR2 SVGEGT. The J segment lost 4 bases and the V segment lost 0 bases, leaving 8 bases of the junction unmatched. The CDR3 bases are TGTGCCAGCAGTTACTCGACAGGGCGAGGGGTCACTGAAGCTTTCTTT. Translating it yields CASSYSTGRGVTEAFF.

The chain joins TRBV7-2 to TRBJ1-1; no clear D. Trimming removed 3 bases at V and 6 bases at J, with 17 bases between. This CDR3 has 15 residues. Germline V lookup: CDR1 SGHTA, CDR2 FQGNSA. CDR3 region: CASSFVQTQSSEAFF. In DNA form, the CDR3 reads TGTGCCAGCAGCTTCGTCCAGACTCAATCATCTGAAGCTTTCTTT.

The CDR3 sequence is CASSLWGFMTVAKETQYF. The CDR3 region has the DNA TGTGCCAGCAGTTTATGGGGATTTATGACAGTTGCTAAAGAGACCCAGTACTTC. The gene calls are TRBV28 and TRBJ2-5; D might be TRBD1 (5 bases). Germline CDR1 MDHEN, CDR2 SYDVKM. The CDR3 contains 18 residues. Trimming left V 0 bases short and J 3 bases short, with 20 bases between.

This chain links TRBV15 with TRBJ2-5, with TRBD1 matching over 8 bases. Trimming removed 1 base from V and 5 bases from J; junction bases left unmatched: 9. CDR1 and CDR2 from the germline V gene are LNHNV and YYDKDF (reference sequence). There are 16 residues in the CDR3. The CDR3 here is CATSRGSWDRTETQYF. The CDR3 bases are TGTGCCACCAGCAGAGGTTCTTGGGACAGGACGGAGACCCAGTACTTC.

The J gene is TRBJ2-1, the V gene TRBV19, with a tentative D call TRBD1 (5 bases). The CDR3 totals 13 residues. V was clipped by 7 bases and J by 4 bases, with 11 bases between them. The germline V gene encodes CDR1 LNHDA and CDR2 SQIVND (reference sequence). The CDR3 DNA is TGTGCCAGTACCGAGACAGTATACAATGAGCAGTTCTTC. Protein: CASTETVYNEQFF.

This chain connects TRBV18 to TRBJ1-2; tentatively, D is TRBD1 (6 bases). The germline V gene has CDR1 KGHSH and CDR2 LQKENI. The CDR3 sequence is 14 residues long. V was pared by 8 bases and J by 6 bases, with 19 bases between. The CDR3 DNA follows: TGTGCCAGCCGCGGGGGGGGGCCGGCGGATGGCTACACCTTC. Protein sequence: CASRGGGPADGYTF.

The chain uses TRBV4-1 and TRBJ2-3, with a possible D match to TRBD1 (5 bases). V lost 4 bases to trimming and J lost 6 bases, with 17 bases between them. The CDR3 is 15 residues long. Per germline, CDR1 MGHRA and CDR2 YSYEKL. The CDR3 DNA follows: TGCGCCAGCAGCCCCATGGGCGTTTCAGGGGATACGCAGTATTTT. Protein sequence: CASSPMGVSGDTQYF.

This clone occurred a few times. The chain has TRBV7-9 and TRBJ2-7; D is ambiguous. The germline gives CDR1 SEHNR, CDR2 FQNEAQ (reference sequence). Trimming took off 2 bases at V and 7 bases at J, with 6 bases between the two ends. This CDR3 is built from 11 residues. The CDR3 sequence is CASSLLPEQYF. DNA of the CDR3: TGTGCCAGCAGCTTACTCCCGGAGCAGTACTTC.